This T cell receptor beta chain originates from a study of cytomegalovirus exposure and HLA in healthy donors. Findings and caveats of the study: It has been reported that TCR beta sequences accurately predicted the HLA-A and HLA-B alleles of most subjects.

PCR employed 60 Vbeta and 13 Jbeta primers. Assay used: immunoSEQ multiplex PCR; TCRdb lists only in-frame clones, some missing. The table includes over 75,000 clones, about 79% detected once. The CDR3 runs 17 residues. From germline, CDR1 is MNHNS and CDR2 SASEGT. Turning to this clone: The target antigen is unknown. One end of the junction varies from germline; a read error may be responsible.

The TCR was taken from a female donor in good health and CMV-seronegative. Sequenced sample: PBMCs. The chain links TRBV6-1 to TRBJ1-1, with a tentative D call TRBD1 (6 bases). The CDR3 region has the DNA TGTGTCAGCAGTGACGGGACACGCAGTCCCATGAACACTGAAGCTTTCTTT. Its translation: CVSSDGTRSPMNTEAFF.